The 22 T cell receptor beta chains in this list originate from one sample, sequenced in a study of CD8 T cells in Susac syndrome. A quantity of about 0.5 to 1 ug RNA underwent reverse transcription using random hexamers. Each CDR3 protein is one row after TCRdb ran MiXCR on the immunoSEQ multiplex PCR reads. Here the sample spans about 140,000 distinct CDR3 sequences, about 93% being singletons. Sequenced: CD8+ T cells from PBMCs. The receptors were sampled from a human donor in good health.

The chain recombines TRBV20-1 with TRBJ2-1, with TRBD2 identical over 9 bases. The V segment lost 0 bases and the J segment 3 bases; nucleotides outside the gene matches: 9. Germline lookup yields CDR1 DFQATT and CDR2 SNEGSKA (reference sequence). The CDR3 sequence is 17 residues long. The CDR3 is CSARDLGTSRHYNEQFF. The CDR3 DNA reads TGCAGTGCTAGAGATCTAGGGACTAGCAGACACTACAATGAGCAGTTCTTC.

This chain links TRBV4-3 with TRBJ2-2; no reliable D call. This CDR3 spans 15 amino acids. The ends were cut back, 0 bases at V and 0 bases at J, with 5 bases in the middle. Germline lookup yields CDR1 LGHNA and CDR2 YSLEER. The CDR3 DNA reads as TGCGCCAGCAGCCAAGATCCCGCGAACACCGGGGAGCTGTTTTTT. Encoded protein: CASSQDPANTGELFF.

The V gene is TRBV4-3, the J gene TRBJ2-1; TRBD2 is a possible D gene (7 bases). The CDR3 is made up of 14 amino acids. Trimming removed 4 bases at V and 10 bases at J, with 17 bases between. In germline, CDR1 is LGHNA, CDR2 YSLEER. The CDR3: CASSPRRGAGEQFF. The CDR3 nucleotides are TGCGCCAGCAGCCCACGTCGGGGGGCGGGGGAGCAGTTCTTC.

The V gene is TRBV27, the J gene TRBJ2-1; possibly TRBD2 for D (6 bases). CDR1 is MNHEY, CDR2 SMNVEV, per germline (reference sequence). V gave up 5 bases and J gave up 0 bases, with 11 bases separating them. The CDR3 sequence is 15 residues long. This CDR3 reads CASSTSLSSYNEQFF. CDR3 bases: TGTGCCAGCAGTACTAGCCTGAGCTCCTACAATGAGCAGTTCTTC.

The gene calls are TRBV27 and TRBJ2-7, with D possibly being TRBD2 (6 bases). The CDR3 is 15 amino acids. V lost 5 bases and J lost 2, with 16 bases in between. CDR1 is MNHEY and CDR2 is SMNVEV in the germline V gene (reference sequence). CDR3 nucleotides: TGTGCCAGCAGTCAGACGGTCGCGGGAACCTACGAGCAGTACTTC. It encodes CASSQTVAGTYEQYF.

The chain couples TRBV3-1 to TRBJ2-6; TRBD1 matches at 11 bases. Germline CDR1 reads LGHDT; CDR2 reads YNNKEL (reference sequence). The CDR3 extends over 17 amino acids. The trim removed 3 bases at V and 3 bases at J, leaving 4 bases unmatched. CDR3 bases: TGTGCCAGCAGCCACGGACAGGGGGCGTTTGGGGCCAACGTCCTGACTTTC. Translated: CASSHGQGAFGANVLTF.

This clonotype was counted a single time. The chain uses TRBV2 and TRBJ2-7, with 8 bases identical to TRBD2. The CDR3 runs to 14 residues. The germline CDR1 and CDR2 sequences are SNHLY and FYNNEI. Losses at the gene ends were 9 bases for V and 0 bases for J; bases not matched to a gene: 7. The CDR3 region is CASRGLGSSYEQYF. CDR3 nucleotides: TGTGCCAGTAGGGGACTAGGGAGCTCCTACGAGCAGTACTTC.

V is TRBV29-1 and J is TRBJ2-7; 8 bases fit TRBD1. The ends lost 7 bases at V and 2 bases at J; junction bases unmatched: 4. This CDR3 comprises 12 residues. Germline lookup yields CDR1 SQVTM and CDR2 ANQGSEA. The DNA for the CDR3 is TGCAGCGCCCGACAGGGGACCTACGAGCAGTACTTC. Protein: CSARQGTYEQYF.

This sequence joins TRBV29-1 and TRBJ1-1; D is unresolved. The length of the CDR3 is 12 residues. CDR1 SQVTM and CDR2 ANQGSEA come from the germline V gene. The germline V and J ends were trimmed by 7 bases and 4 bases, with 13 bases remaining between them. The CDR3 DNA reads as TGCAGCGCCCCGGACTCTGGCACTGAAGCTTTCTTT. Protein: CSAPDSGTEAFF.

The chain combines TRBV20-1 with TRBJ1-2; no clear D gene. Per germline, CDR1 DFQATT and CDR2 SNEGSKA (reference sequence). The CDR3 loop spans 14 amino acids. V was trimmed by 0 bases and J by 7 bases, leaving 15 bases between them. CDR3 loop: CSAREEPPHPGYTF. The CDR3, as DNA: TGCAGTGCTAGAGAGGAACCCCCACACCCTGGCTACACCTTC.

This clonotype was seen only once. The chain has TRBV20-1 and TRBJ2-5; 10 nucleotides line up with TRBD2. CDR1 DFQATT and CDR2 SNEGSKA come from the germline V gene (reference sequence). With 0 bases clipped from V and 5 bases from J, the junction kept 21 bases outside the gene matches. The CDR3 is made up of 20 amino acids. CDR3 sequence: CSARDGRGLAGAVEAETQYF. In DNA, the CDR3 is TGCAGTGCTAGAGACGGGAGGGGGCTAGCGGGAGCTGTTGAGGCGGAGACCCAGTACTTC.

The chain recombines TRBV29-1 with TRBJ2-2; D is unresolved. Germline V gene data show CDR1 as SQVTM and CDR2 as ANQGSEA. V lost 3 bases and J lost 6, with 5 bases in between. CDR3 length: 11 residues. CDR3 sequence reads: CSVDKAGELFF. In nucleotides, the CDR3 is TGCAGCGTTGACAAGGCCGGGGAGCTGTTTTTT.

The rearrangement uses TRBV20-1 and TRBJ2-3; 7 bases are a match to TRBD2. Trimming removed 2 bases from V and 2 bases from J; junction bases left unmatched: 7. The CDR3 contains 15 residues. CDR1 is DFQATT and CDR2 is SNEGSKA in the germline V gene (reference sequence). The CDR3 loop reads CSARPSGTSTDTQYF. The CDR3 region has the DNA TGCAGTGCTAGACCTAGCGGAACCTCCACAGATACGCAGTATTTT.

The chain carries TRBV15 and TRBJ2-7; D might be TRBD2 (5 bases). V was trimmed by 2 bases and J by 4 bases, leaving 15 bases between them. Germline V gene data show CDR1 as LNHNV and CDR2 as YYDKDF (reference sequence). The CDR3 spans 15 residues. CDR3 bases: TGTGCCACCAGCAGACTAGCAGACGGGCCGTACGAGCAGTACTTC. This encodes CATSRLADGPYEQYF. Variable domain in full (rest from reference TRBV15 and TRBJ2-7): DAMVIQNPRYQVTQFGKPVTLSCSQTLNHNVMYWYQQKSSQAPKLLFHYYDKDFNNEADTPDNFQSRRPNTSFCFLDIRSPGLGDTAMYLCATSRLADGPYEQYFGPGTRLTVT.

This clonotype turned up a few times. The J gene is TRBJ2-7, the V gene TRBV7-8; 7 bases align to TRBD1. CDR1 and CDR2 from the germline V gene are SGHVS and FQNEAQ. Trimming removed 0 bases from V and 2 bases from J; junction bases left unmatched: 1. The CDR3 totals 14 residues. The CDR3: CASSLAGGAYEQYF. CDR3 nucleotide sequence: TGTGCCAGCAGCTTAGCAGGGGGCGCCTACGAGCAGTACTTC.

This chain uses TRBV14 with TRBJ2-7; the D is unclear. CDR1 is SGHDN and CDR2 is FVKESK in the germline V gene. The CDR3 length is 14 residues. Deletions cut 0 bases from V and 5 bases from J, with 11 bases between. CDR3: CASSQDVLMNEQYF. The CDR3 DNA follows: TGTGCCAGCAGCCAAGATGTGCTAATGAACGAGCAGTACTTC.

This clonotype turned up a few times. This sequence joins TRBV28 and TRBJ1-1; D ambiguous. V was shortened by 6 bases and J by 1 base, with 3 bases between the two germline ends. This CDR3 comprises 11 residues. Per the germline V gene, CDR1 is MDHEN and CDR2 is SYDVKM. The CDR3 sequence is CASSWNTEAFF. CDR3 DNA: TGTGCCAGCAGCTGGAACACTGAAGCTTTCTTT.

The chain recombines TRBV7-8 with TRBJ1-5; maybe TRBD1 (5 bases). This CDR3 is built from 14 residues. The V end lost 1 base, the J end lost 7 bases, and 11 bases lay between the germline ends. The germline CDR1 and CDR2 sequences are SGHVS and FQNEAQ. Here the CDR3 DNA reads TGTGCCAGCAGCTTAGTGGGGGTAGGACAGCCCCAGCATTTT. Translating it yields CASSLVGVGQPQHF. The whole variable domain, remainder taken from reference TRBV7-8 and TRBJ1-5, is GAGVSQSPRYKVAKRGQDVALRCDPISGHVSLFWYQQALGQGPEFLTYFQNEAQLDKSGLPSDRFFAERPEGSVSTLKIQRTQQEDSAVYLCASSLVGVGQPQHFGDGTRLSIL.

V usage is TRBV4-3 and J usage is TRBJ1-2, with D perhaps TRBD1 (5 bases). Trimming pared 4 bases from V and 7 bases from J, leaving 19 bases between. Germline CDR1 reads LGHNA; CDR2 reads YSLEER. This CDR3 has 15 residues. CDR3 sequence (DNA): TGCGCCAGCAGCCCAGGAGGGGCAGGGATTAGTGGCTACACCTTC. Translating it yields CASSPGGAGISGYTF.

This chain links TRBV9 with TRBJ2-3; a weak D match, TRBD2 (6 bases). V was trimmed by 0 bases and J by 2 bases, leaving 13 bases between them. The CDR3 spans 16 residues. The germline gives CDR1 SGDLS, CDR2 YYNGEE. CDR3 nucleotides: TGTGCCAGCAGCGTAGCTCCGGGGGAGGACACAGATACGCAGTATTTT. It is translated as CASSVAPGEDTDTQYF. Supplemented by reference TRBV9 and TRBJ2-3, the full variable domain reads DSGVTQTPKHLITATGQRVTLRCSPRSGDLSVYWYQQSLDQGLQFLIQYYNGEERAKGNILERFSAQQFPDLHSELNLSSLELGDSALYFCASSVAPGEDTDTQYFGPGTRLTVL.

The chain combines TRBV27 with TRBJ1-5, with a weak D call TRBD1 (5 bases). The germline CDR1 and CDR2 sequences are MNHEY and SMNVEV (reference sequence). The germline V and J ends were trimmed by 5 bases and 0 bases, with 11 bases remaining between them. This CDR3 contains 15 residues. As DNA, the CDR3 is TGTGCCAGCAGTCCGTCTGGGGCTAGCAATCAGCCCCAGCATTTT. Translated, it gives CASSPSGASNQPQHF.

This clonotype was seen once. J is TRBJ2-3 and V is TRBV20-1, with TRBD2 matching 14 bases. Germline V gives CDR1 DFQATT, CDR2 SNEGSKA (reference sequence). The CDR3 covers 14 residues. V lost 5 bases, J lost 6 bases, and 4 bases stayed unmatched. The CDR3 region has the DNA TGCAGTGCTTGGACTAGCGGGAGGTCGGATACGCAGTATTTT. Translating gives CSAWTSGRSDTQYF.